This T cell receptor (beta chain) was captured by sequencing in a study of chemoradiotherapy in HPV16-positive cancers. This clone was seen once. Over chemoradiotherapy, repertoires were sampled more than once. TCRdb keeps only in-frame clones here, not all; method: immunoSEQ multiplex PCR. Among 440 or so clones, roughly 79% were seen once, and the ten largest hold 11%. This TCR was recovered from a human donor with HPV-associated anogenital cancer. Specimen: tumor tissue, collected from a patient who underwent chemoradiotherapy.

In DNA form, the CDR3 reads TGTGCCAGCAGCTTGGGGACTAGTGGATACAATGAGCAGTTCTTC. Protein sequence: CASSLGTSGYNEQFF. The rearrangement links TRBV11-2 to TRBJ2-1, with 8 bases fitting TRBD2. The trim removed 3 bases at V and 4 bases at J, leaving 5 bases unmatched. The CDR3 has 15 amino acids. The germline V gene encodes CDR1 SGHAT and CDR2 FQNNGV.